The present T cell receptor beta chain was sequenced within a study of neoadjuvant anti-PD-1 for oral cavity cancer. Study outcomes and limitations: Non-responders to neoadjuvant nivolumab had significantly more clonal PBMC T cells than responders.

The data were produced by immunoSEQ multiplex PCR, yet TCRdb's version contains in-frame clones alone and is incomplete. The sample carries 13,000 to 15,000 clones, over 65% recorded once. Note on this clone: Its antigen is not identified.

Germline loops: CDR1 SNHLY, CDR2 FYNNEI. This CDR3 has 14 residues. Trimming cost V 11 bases and J 8 bases, with 23 bases left between them. The J gene is TRBJ2-3, the V gene TRBV2, with D tentatively TRBD1 or TRBD2 (5 bases each). The source material was PBMCs, sampled before nivolumab (anti-PD-1) treatment. This receptor was taken from a person between 40 and 85 years old with oral cavity squamous cell carcinoma. The CDR3 sequence: CASLAGEQAGTQYF. CDR3 bases: TGTGCCTCTCTGGCCGGGGAACAGGCCGGTACGCAGTATTTT. Combining the CDR3 with reference TRBV2 and TRBJ2-3 gives the whole variable domain EPEVTQTPSHQVTQMGQEVILRCVPISNHLYFYWYRQILGQKVEFLVSFYNNEISEKSEIFDDQFSVERPDGSNFTLKIRSTKLEDSAMYFCASLAGEQAGTQYFGPGTRLTVL.